This T cell receptor beta chain originates from a study of OX40 agonist ivuxolimab in advanced cancers. Study-wide background: With ivuxolimab, an agonistic anti-OX40 (CD134) antibody, patients were treated. General study findings and limits: Dosing at 0.1 to 3.0 mg/kg was accompanied by clonal expansion of CD4+ and CD8+ blood T cells by week 6. Specificity for antigen went undetermined in the expanded peripheral T cells.

Concerning this clone itself: The antigen is undetermined.

CDR1 is LNHDA, CDR2 SQIVND, per germline (reference sequence). The junction had 4 bases not matched to a gene; V was cut back by 5 bases and J by 4 bases. This CDR3 comprises 13 residues. Exclusion applied to patients with autoimmune disease history or systemic immunosuppression. Measured with immunoSEQ multiplex PCR; TCRdb has only the in-frame clones, and not every one. Among 100,000 to 120,000 clones listed, around 90% were seen once. The genes are TRBV19 and TRBJ1-2; TRBD1 matches at 7 bases. The specimen was CD4+ or CD8+ T cells sorted from blood, collected in a trial of the OX40 agonist ivuxolimab. The source of this sequence is an adult with an advanced solid tumor such as melanoma, head and neck, liver or kidney cancer. DNA of the CDR3: TGTGCCAGTAGTCTTCGGGACAGCTATGGCTACACCTTC. Protein: CASSLRDSYGYTF.